Listed below are T cell receptor beta chains from one sample, sequenced in a study of graft-versus-host responses after intestinal transplantation. This table comes from immunoSEQ multiplex PCR, and its TCRdb copy is limited to in-frame clones, with some not included. The sample includes 130,000 or so clones, 92% of them seen just once. These receptors lack a known antigen. Sample: unstimulated CD4+ T cells sorted from spleen or lymph node cells, taken before intestinal transplant. These TCRs come from a human donor who received an intestinal transplant. Each CDR3 is given with its conserved first and last residue. The D gene is left open where the match is weak. Size is omitted from some rows. Given values are once, few, many or a class for expanded clones.

V gene: TRBV7-9
clone size: -
J gene: TRBJ2-7
D gene: TRBD2
CDR3 protein: CASSTIAGATYEQYF
CDR3 DNA: TGTGCCAGCAGCACAATAGCGGGAGCCACCTACGAGCAGTACTTC

V gene: TRBV11-3
clone size: -
J gene: TRBJ1-1
D gene: -
CDR3 protein: CASSSGGGVDTEAFF
CDR3 DNA: TGTGCCAGCAGCTCTGGAGGGGGGGTGGACACTGAAGCTTTCTTT

V gene: TRBV19
clone size: -
J gene: TRBJ2-5
D gene: TRBD2
CDR3 protein: CASSITSASGRSETQYF
CDR3 DNA: TGTGCCAGTAGTATAACATCGGCTAGCGGGAGATCAGAGACCCAGTACTTC

V gene: TRBV6-5
clone size: -
J gene: TRBJ2-2
D gene: TRBD2
CDR3 protein: CASRRLAVNTGELFF
CDR3 DNA: TGTGCCAGCAGGAGACTAGCAGTTAACACCGGGGAGCTGTTTTTT

V gene: TRBV7-9
clone size: -
J gene: TRBJ2-3
D gene: TRBD1
CDR3 protein: CASSSGTGPTDTQYF
CDR3 DNA: TGTGCCAGCAGCTCCGGGACAGGCCCCACAGATACGCAGTATTTT

V gene: TRBV14
clone size: -
J gene: TRBJ1-1
D gene: -
CDR3 protein: CASSQMAGDFTAEAFF
CDR3 DNA: TGTGCCAGCAGCCAAATGGCCGGGGATTTTACTGCTGAAGCTTTCTTT

V gene: TRBV28
clone size: -
J gene: TRBJ2-2
D gene: -
CDR3 protein: CASSSETGNTGELFF
CDR3 DNA: TGTGCCAGCAGTTCCGAGACAGGGAACACCGGGGAGCTGTTTTTT

V gene: TRBV7-9
clone size: -
J gene: TRBJ2-1
D gene: -
CDR3 protein: CASSIEGTVSYNEQFF
CDR3 DNA: TGTGCCAGCAGCATAGAAGGGACTGTCTCCTACAATGAGCAGTTCTTC

V gene: TRBV7-9
clone size: -
J gene: TRBJ2-7
D gene: -
CDR3 protein: CASSLAGAIYEQYF
CDR3 DNA: TGTGCCAGCAGCTTGGCGGGCGCTATCTACGAGCAGTACTTC

V gene: TRBV27
clone size: -
J gene: TRBJ1-2
D gene: -
CDR3 protein: CASSPLGRANYGYTF
CDR3 DNA: TGTGCCAGCAGTCCCCTGGGCAGGGCTAACTATGGCTACACCTTC

V gene: TRBV6-6
clone size: once
J gene: TRBJ1-1
D gene: -
CDR3 protein: CASSYPDSFGPEAFF
CDR3 DNA: TGTGCCAGCAGTTACCCCGACAGCTTTGGCCCTGAAGCTTTCTTT

V gene: TRBV28
clone size: -
J gene: TRBJ1-3
D gene: TRBD1
CDR3 protein: CASSYTGDGNTIYF
CDR3 DNA: TGTGCCAGCAGCTACACAGGGGACGGAAACACCATATATTTT

V gene: TRBV6-5
clone size: -
J gene: TRBJ2-3
D gene: -
CDR3 protein: CASSYSRSTDTQYF
CDR3 DNA: TGTGCCAGCAGTTACTCTAGGAGCACAGATACGCAGTATTTT

V gene: TRBV4-2
clone size: -
J gene: TRBJ2-5
D gene: -
CDR3 protein: CASSQDLGGLPQETQYF
CDR3 DNA: TGTGCCAGCAGCCAAGATCTAGGCGGACTTCCGCAAGAGACCCAGTACTTC

V gene: TRBV11-3
clone size: -
J gene: TRBJ1-1
D gene: -
CDR3 protein: CASSSGGVNTEAFF
CDR3 DNA: TGTGCCAGCAGCTCTGGGGGGGTGAACACTGAAGCTTTCTTT

V gene: TRBV5-1
clone size: -
J gene: TRBJ2-1
D gene: TRBD2
CDR3 protein: CASSLSPSGRAYNEQFF
CDR3 DNA: TGCGCCAGCAGCTTGAGTCCTAGCGGGAGGGCTTACAATGAGCAGTTCTTC

V gene: TRBV29-1
clone size: -
J gene: TRBJ2-1
D gene: TRBD1
CDR3 protein: CSASPGQGAGEQFF
CDR3 DNA: TGCAGCGCTTCACCGGGACAGGGGGCGGGTGAGCAGTTCTTC

V gene: TRBV10-1
clone size: -
J gene: TRBJ2-7
D gene: TRBD2
CDR3 protein: CASSGLAAPQKQYF
CDR3 DNA: TGCGCCAGCAGCGGACTAGCGGCACCTCAGAAGCAGTACTTC

V gene: TRBV7-2
clone size: -
J gene: TRBJ2-1
D gene: TRBD2
CDR3 protein: CASSPWTSGYNEQFF
CDR3 DNA: TGTGCCAGCAGCCCGTGGACTAGCGGGTACAATGAGCAGTTCTTC

V gene: TRBV5-1
clone size: -
J gene: TRBJ2-7
D gene: TRBD2
CDR3 protein: CASSLGGRAYEQYF
CDR3 DNA: TGCGCCAGCAGCTTAGGCGGGAGGGCCTACGAGCAGTACTTC